This T cell receptor (beta chain) was captured by sequencing in a study of molecular identifiers for immune sequencing clone quantification. As CD8+CD4-CCR7+CD45RA+ cells, naive CD8 T cells were sorted. TCRdb analysed the PCR reads with MiXCR anew, one entry per CDR3 protein. Here the sample spans approximately 500,000 distinct CDR3 sequences, 20% to 25% being singletons. CDR3 size: 13 residues. Germline V gene data show CDR1 as SGHTA and CDR2 as FQGTGA. Concerning this clonotype: This may come from a read error, since a much larger clone is one base off.

Sequenced input: naive CD8+ T cells from blood, with Jurkat cell RNA spiked in. Sample subset: FACS-sorted CD8+CD4-CCR7+CD45RA+ naive T cells. This chain joins TRBV7-3 and TRBJ2-2, with D possibly TRBD1 on 6 matching bases. The sequence came from a human donor in good health. Some libraries in this study had Jurkat cell RNA spiked in. This chain's CDR3 is CASSPDSTGELSF. The CDR3 nucleotides are TGTGCCAGCAGCCCGGACAGCACCGGGGAGCTGTCTTTT.